Reported below is one T cell receptor (beta chain). This sample was included in a study of regulatory T cells in long-lasting Graves disease. The authors built TCR beta libraries using iRepertoire HTBI primers and Arm-PCR of CDR3 regions. Authors' methods: Samples revealed approximately 60 TRBV and over 12 TRBJ segments. TCRdb passed the multiplex PCR reads through MiXCR, listing each CDR3 protein once. It is TCRdb's table, rather than the study itself, that gives the V and J calls and clone size. Of some 500,000 distinct CDR3 sequences in the sample, roughly 14% are singletons; the top ten hold over 7.5%. Stated time point: newly diagnosed GD, antithyroid drugs for less than 3 months. Researchers made the TCR library from RNA that was extracted from PBMCs. Doctors identified Graves' disease using the American Thyroid Association guidelines. Germline V CDR1 and CDR2: LGHDT, YNNKEL (reference sequence). V shed 1 base and J shed 5 bases, with 11 bases lying between them. The CDR3 loop spans 14 amino acids.

The data were also submitted as part of a second study, on T cells in Graves' hyperthyroidism and ophthalmopathy. In that study: Researchers ran a first-round RT-PCR on the TCR CDR3 using the HTBI primer set.

Sequenced here: peripheral blood mononuclear cells (PBMCs), sampled at new diagnosis, from a patient treated with antithyroid drugs. V usage is TRBV3-1 and J usage is TRBJ1-2; D is ambiguous. The TCR originated in a man aged 25-40 years with Graves disease. CDR3 residues: CASSQAPGPYGYTF. Written as DNA, the CDR3 is TGTGCCAGCAGCCAAGCCCCCGGACCGTATGGCTACACCTTC.